This T cell receptor beta chain was sequenced during a study of blood T cell repertoires in COVID-19. Overall study context: COVID-19 samples, acute and convalescent, were from the United States, Italy and Spain. The analysed material was cDNA or gDNA that came from T cells, B-cell-depleted T cells, or PBMCs.

CDR3 length: 16 amino acids. From germline, CDR1 is SGHDT and CDR2 YYEEEE. J gave up 2 bases and V 2 bases, and 9 bases lay outside the gene matches. As processed by the authors: Quantification of nucleated cells was approximated via reference gene primer amplification. Only in-frame clones appear in the TCRdb table, and some are missing; sequencing was by immunoSEQ multiplex PCR. From that table come the V and J calls and clone size; the DNA was used to work out D and trimming. The table includes approximately 180,000 clones, 60% to 80% detected once. The sequencing sample was made of peripheral blood. This sequence was found in a woman between 65 and 79 years old with acute or convalescent COVID-19. The J gene is TRBJ2-7, the V gene TRBV5-6; 8 positions agree with TRBD2. The CDR3 loop reads CASSLSGTGGPYEQYF. For the CDR3, the DNA is TGTGCCAGCAGCTTATCCGGAACGGGAGGGCCCTACGAGCAGTACTTC.